This T cell receptor (beta chain) was sequenced during a study of response to subunit inactivated influenza vaccine. The CDR3 runs 19 residues. The germline V gene has CDR1 MNHEY and CDR2 SVGAGI. Between the trimmed V and J ends, which lost 0 bases and 2 bases, there was a span of 17 bases. This clonotype has just a few counts. One entry per CDR3 protein, called by TCRdb with MiXCR from the RT-PCR reads. Altogether some 570,000 distinct CDR3 sequences are present, approximately 11% being singletons, with the ten largest covering approximately 11%. These same records also appear under a second study, on T cells expressing NK-cell markers. From that paper: TCR beta cDNA was made by 5'RACE template switching with UMIs. In sorted CD3+CD56+NKG2C+, CD3+CD56+NKG2C- and CD3+CD56-NKG2C+ T cells, TCR beta repertoires were obtained.

The starting material was PBMCs from blood, obtained on the day of vaccination. This TCR was sampled from a man aged 45 to 65 who received an inactivated influenza vaccine. V usage is TRBV6-5 and J usage is TRBJ2-6, with D possibly matching TRBD2 (5 bases). CDR3 residues: CASSYSNSGWGAGANVLTF. The CDR3 DNA is TGTGCCAGCAGTTACTCGAACTCTGGGTGGGGAGCTGGGGCCAACGTCCTGACTTTC.